The 29 T cell receptor beta chains below come from one sample, sequenced in a study of control samples from healthy donors and cancer patients. The protocol was immunoSEQ multiplex PCR, while the TCRdb copy is restricted to in-frame clones and leaves out a portion. The table has about 160,000 clones, 92% seen once; the top ten hold roughly 0.7%. Sequenced input: blood. These TCRs come from a woman under 40 in good health.

The V gene is TRBV7-2, the J gene TRBJ1-2; 8 bases line up with TRBD1. V shed 4 bases and J 2 bases; nucleotides not matched to a gene: 9. CDR1 is SGHTA and CDR2 is FQGNSA in the germline V gene. CDR3 size: 16 residues. The CDR3 region has the DNA TGTGCCAGCAGCTCCCGGGGGGGGGACAGGAACTATGGCTACACCTTC. Translation: CASSSRGGDRNYGYTF.

A note on this clone: The sample has other DNA sequences that encode this CDR3 too. The chain uses TRBV18 and TRBJ2-5; 9 nucleotides align to TRBD1. The CDR3 is made up of 16 amino acids. Germline V CDR1 and CDR2: KGHSH, LQKENI. Losses at the gene ends were 3 bases for V and 4 bases for J; bases not matched to a gene: 9. CDR3 nucleotide sequence: TGTGCCAGCTCACCCTTACAGGGGGCGTCGGGAGAGACCCAGTACTTC. Protein product: CASSPLQGASGETQYF.

This rearrangement joins TRBV10-1 to TRBJ1-2; D remains unclear. Germline CDR1 reads WNHNN; CDR2 reads SYGVQD (reference sequence). This CDR3 has 16 amino acids. V was clipped by 6 bases and J by 4 bases, with 21 bases between them. The CDR3 coding sequence is TGCGCCAGCAGCGCCCGTAAATTAAGGGCGTCCTATGGCTACACCTTC. The encoded protein is CASSARKLRASYGYTF.

This chain connects TRBV10-3 to TRBJ1-2; 9 bases fit TRBD1. The CDR3 has 15 amino acids. Germline loops: CDR1 ENHRY, CDR2 SYGVKD. The trim removed 6 bases at V and 7 bases at J, leaving 12 bases unmatched. The chain's CDR3 is CAIRGQGSVSGGYTF. In DNA form, the CDR3 reads TGTGCCATCAGGGGACAGGGAAGCGTGAGTGGTGGCTACACCTTC.

The gene calls are TRBV7-8 and TRBJ1-6, with 7 positions matching TRBD1. V trimming: 2 bases; J trimming: 9 bases; junction bases outside the gene matches: 10. Germline V lookup: CDR1 SGHVS, CDR2 FQNEAQ. The CDR3 totals 16 residues. The CDR3 DNA reads TGTGCCAGCAGCTTATCCCCCCGACAGGGAATTTCACCCCTCCACTTT. It translates to CASSLSPRQGISPLHF.

This clone was picked up a small number of times. The chain has TRBV13 and TRBJ1-1; 8 positions match TRBD1. The CDR3 has 13 amino acids. From germline, CDR1 is PRHDT and CDR2 FYEKMQ (reference sequence). With 6 bases clipped from V and 6 bases from J, the junction kept 6 bases outside the gene matches. The CDR3 loop reads CASSWTGYAEAFF. CDR3 nucleotide sequence: TGTGCCAGCAGTTGGACAGGGTACGCTGAAGCTTTCTTT.

DNA of the CDR3: TGCGCCAGCAGCGGAGCGGGGCTCACAGATACGCAGTATTTT. Amino acids: CASSGAGLTDTQYF. The rearrangement links TRBV5-1 to TRBJ2-3; 7 nucleotides match TRBD2. CDR1 is SGHRS, CDR2 YFSETQ, per germline. V trimming: 4 bases; J trimming: 2 bases; junction bases outside the gene matches: 4. The CDR3 is made up of 14 amino acids.

The CDR3 region is CASSFRTGASGANVLTF. Written as DNA, the CDR3 is TGTGCCAGCAGCTTCAGAACAGGGGCCTCTGGGGCCAACGTCCTGACTTTC. The genes are TRBV7-9 and TRBJ2-6; TRBD1 matches 7 bases. In germline, CDR1 is SEHNR, CDR2 FQNEAQ (reference sequence). The V and J ends lost 3 bases and 0 bases, in that order; junction bases with no gene match: 5. There are 17 residues in the CDR3.

The chain is built from TRBV28 and TRBJ1-5; 10 bases line up with TRBD1. Germline V gene sequence: CDR1 MDHEN, CDR2 SYDVKM. CDR3 length: 14 residues. Losses at the gene ends were 10 bases for V and 2 bases for J; bases not matched to a gene: 5. This chain's CDR3 is CATLGTGGNQPQHF. The DNA of the CDR3 is TGTGCCACCCTGGGGACAGGGGGCAATCAGCCCCAGCATTTT. The whole variable domain, remainder taken from reference TRBV28 and TRBJ1-5, is DVKVTQSSRYLVKRTGEKVFLECVQDMDHENMFWYRQDPGLGLRLIYFSYDVKMKEKGDIPEGYSVSREKKERFSLILESASTNQTSMYLCATLGTGGNQPQHFGDGTRLSIL.

The chain joins TRBV30 to TRBJ2-7; possible D gene TRBD2, 5 bases. The CDR3 has 18 residues. In germline, CDR1 is GTSNPN, CDR2 SVGIG (reference sequence). Trimming removed 1 base from V and 1 base from J, with 23 bases in between. The CDR3 DNA reads as TGTGCCTGGAGTGCTCGGCGTGTGAGGGCTACTGTTTCCTACGAGCAGTACTTC. As protein: CAWSARRVRATVSYEQYF.

The rearrangement joins TRBV19 to TRBJ2-1; TRBD1 or TRBD2 may be the D gene (5 bases each). With 5 bases removed from V and 5 bases from J, the gap between germline ends came to 13 bases. This CDR3 has 14 residues. Germline-derived CDR1 and CDR2 are LNHDA and SQIVND (reference sequence). Here the CDR3 DNA reads TGTGCCAGTAGTCCCGGGACGGCGAACAATGAGCAGTTCTTC. Translated, it gives CASSPGTANNEQFF.

The chain links TRBV27 to TRBJ1-2; TRBD1 is a possible D gene (6 bases). Looked up from germline, CDR1 is MNHEY and CDR2 is SMNVEV (reference sequence). The CDR3 length is 13 residues. V lost 6 bases to trimming and J lost 3 bases, with 11 bases between them. CDR3 in DNA: TGTGCCAGCAGACAGGACAGCTACTATGGCTACACCTTC. It yields the protein CASRQDSYYGYTF.

The chain combines TRBV5-6 with TRBJ2-7, with D possibly matching TRBD2 (5 bases). CDR1 is SGHDT, CDR2 YYEEEE, per germline. The CDR3 is 15 residues long. V lost 0 bases, J lost 6 bases, and 16 bases lay in between. In nucleotides, the CDR3 is TGTGCCAGCAGCTTGGCCCTCCGCGGGCTGGTCGAGCAGTACTTC. This sequence encodes CASSLALRGLVEQYF.

The V gene is TRBV27, the J gene TRBJ2-5; D gene ambiguous. The V end lost 6 bases, the J end lost 2 bases, and 16 bases lay between the germline ends. The CDR3 runs 15 residues. The germline CDR1 and CDR2 sequences are MNHEY and SMNVEV (reference sequence). The CDR3 region has the DNA TGTGCCAGCAGCTCCCTAATTTCGGTTCAAGAGACCCAGTACTTC. Its translation is CASSSLISVQETQYF.

The chain uses TRBV19 and TRBJ2-7, with D perhaps matching TRBD1 (5 bases). V was trimmed by 8 bases and J by 0 bases, leaving 14 bases between them. Germline CDR1 and CDR2: LNHDA and SQIVND (reference sequence). This CDR3 contains 14 residues. The CDR3 is CASSRVRSSYEQYF. CDR3 coding DNA: TGTGCCAGTTCCAGGGTTAGGAGCTCCTACGAGCAGTACTTC.

The chain joins TRBV12-3 or TRBV12-4 to TRBJ1-1; no reliable D call. Trimming took off 3 bases at V and 4 bases at J, with 9 bases between the two ends. The CDR3 runs to 13 residues. The CDR3 DNA reads as TGTGCCAGCAGTTTGCTGGCCATCACTGAAGCTTTCTTT. It codes for CASSLLAITEAFF.

V is TRBV2 and J is TRBJ1-2, with 9 bases aligning to TRBD1. The V and J ends lost 6 bases and 3 bases, in that order; junction bases with no gene match: 8. Germline V gene sequence: CDR1 SNHLY, CDR2 FYNNEI. The CDR3 covers 15 residues. The CDR3 loop is CASRLRQGDDYGYTF. CDR3 DNA sequence: TGTGCCAGCAGGCTAAGACAGGGGGACGACTATGGCTACACCTTC.

This clone was recorded only once. The chain combines TRBV19 with TRBJ2-5; 9 positions agree with TRBD1. The CDR3 totals 13 residues. Germline assignment: CDR1 LNHDA and CDR2 SQIVND (reference sequence). Trimming cost V 9 bases and J 3 bases; bases outside gene matches: 5. The CDR3 loop reads CASSDRGKETQYF. The CDR3 region has the DNA TGTGCCAGCTCGGACAGGGGCAAAGAGACCCAGTACTTC.

The chain links TRBV28 to TRBJ2-1, with TRBD2 identical over 8 bases. Germline trimming cut 7 bases from V and 7 bases from J; bases unmatched to any gene: 12. Germline-derived CDR1 and CDR2 are MDHEN and SYDVKM. The CDR3 consists of 15 residues. The DNA for the CDR3 is TGTGCCAGCACCCACCCGGGACTAGTCTTAAATGAGCAGTTCTTC. Residues: CASTHPGLVLNEQFF.

The chain joins TRBV20-1 to TRBJ2-3, with 7 bases fitting TRBD2. Germline CDR1 and CDR2: DFQATT and SNEGSKA (reference sequence). The CDR3 contains 15 residues. The V gene end was trimmed by 3 bases and the J gene end by 4 bases; junction bases not matched to a gene: 10. The CDR3 DNA reads TGCAGTGCTAGTTTAGCCGGGAGCGGGGCAGATACGCAGTATTTT. It translates to CSASLAGSGADTQYF.

CDR3 loop: CASTTIRAGQGSPLHF. The DNA for the CDR3 is TGTGCCAGTACCACCATTCGAGCAGGGCAGGGTTCACCCCTCCACTTT. J is TRBJ1-6 and V is TRBV19; possibly TRBD1 for D (5 bases). V shed 7 bases and J shed 9 bases, with 22 bases lying between them. Germline V gene lookup returns CDR1 LNHDA and CDR2 SQIVND (reference sequence). The CDR3 is 16 residues long.

The rearrangement links TRBV5-6 to TRBJ2-2; D not resolved. This CDR3 is built from 15 residues. V was trimmed by 0 bases and J by 1 base, leaving 7 bases between them. CDR1 and CDR2 from the germline V gene are SGHDT and YYEEEE. The CDR3 protein is CASSLVLGNTGELFF. The DNA for the CDR3 is TGTGCCAGCAGCTTGGTTTTGGGGAACACCGGGGAGCTGTTTTTT.

The chain carries TRBV28 and TRBJ1-2; 8 positions agree with TRBD1. The CDR3 sequence is 15 residues long. Losses at the gene ends were 5 bases for V and 6 bases for J; bases not matched to a gene: 11. CDR1 is MDHEN, CDR2 SYDVKM, per germline. The CDR3 protein is CASSPRDRRMNGYTF. The CDR3 nucleotides read TGTGCCAGCAGTCCCCGGGACAGGCGAATGAATGGCTACACCTTC.

The chain couples TRBV28 to TRBJ2-1; 8 nucleotides match TRBD1. Germline trimming cut 2 bases from V and 2 bases from J; bases unmatched to any gene: 11. This CDR3 is 18 amino acids long. Germline V gene data show CDR1 as MDHEN and CDR2 as SYDVKM. CDR3 DNA sequence: TGTGCCAGCAGTTTACAGGACGTGAGGACAGGGACCTACAATGAGCAGTTCTTC. Its protein product is CASSLQDVRTGTYNEQFF.

The chain employs TRBV24-1 and TRBJ2-3; TRBD2 agrees at 9 bases. The CDR3 has 17 amino acids. The ends lost 0 bases at V and 4 bases at J; junction bases unmatched: 7. Germline V gene sequence: CDR1 KGHDR, CDR2 SFDVKD. Written as DNA, the CDR3 is TGTGCCACCAGTGATTTGCCATTAGCGGGAGCGTCAGATACGCAGTATTTT. Residues: CATSDLPLAGASDTQYF.

CDR3 loop: CASSFRGVNTGELFF. The CDR3 DNA reads TGCGCCAGCAGCTTTCGGGGGGTGAACACCGGGGAGCTGTTTTTT. The chain combines TRBV5-1 with TRBJ2-2; TRBD2 agrees at 7 bases. The V segment lost 2 bases and the J segment 1 base; nucleotides outside the gene matches: 2. Germline values: CDR1 SGHRS, CDR2 YFSETQ. CDR3 length: 15 residues.

V and J are TRBV5-1 and TRBJ2-5; D uncertain. The germline gives CDR1 SGHRS, CDR2 YFSETQ. The ends were cut back, 4 bases at V and 1 base at J, with 8 bases in the middle. The CDR3 is made up of 13 amino acids. The CDR3 region has the DNA TGCGCCAGCAGCGACGGCATCCAAGAGACCCAGTACTTC. Its translation is CASSDGIQETQYF.

The chain carries TRBV7-9 and TRBJ1-2; D call uncertain. There are 14 residues in the CDR3. The germline V gene has CDR1 SEHNR and CDR2 FQNEAQ (reference sequence). V lost 5 bases, J lost 7 bases, and 17 bases lay in between. The CDR3 loop reads CASSLGGVISGYTF. The DNA for the CDR3 is TGTGCCAGCAGCCTCGGCGGGGTTATTTCTGGCTACACCTTC.

In its sample, this clone was seen once. The chain couples TRBV11-2 to TRBJ2-3; 9 bases map to TRBD2. CDR3 length equals 16 residues. CDR1 and CDR2 (germline): SGHAT, FQNNGV. With V trimmed by 1 base and J by 4 bases, 6 bases remained unmatched. The CDR3 sequence: CASSLVMGLAPDTQYF. CDR3 bases: TGTGCCAGCAGCTTAGTAATGGGACTAGCCCCAGATACGCAGTATTTT.